This T cell receptor (beta chain) was captured by sequencing in a study of cytomegalovirus exposure and HLA in healthy donors. Study results and limitations: A later analysis linked a missense variant in DCLRE1C to the trimming of TCR beta V and J genes.

13 Jbeta primers and 60 Vbeta primers were used for the PCR. Original processing notes: Counted up in a later analysis, unique TCR beta chains came to 60 million to 95 million, with about 9.9 million shared. Sequenced by immunoSEQ multiplex PCR; TCRdb stores in-frame clones only, minus some. The V and J calls and clone size are taken from that table; D and trimming were inferred from the DNA. This table has around 110,000 clones, approximately 70% appearing once. With regard to this clone: Its specificity is unknown.

V was clipped by 2 bases and J by 4 bases; unmatched bases: 16. Germline-derived CDR1 and CDR2 are GTSNPN and SVGIG (reference sequence). There are 18 residues in the CDR3. The chain has TRBV30 and TRBJ2-2, with TRBD1 identical over 7 bases. The sequence came from a woman aged 25 to 39 in good health and CMV-seronegative. Sequencing was carried out using PBMCs. Here the CDR3 DNA reads TGTGCCTGGAGTCCTAAGGGACAGTTGGCCTTGGGCACCGGGGAGCTGTTTTTT. Its protein product is CAWSPKGQLALGTGELFF.